This T cell receptor (beta chain) emerged from a study of T cells in Graves' hyperthyroidism and ophthalmopathy (dated by TCRdb to the late 2010s). For context, the study as a whole: Peripheral blood samples were taken at the time of initial diagnosis, prior to any treatment. To identify distinguishing TCR V-J signatures, a discovery cohort of 100 or so patients was used, comprising approximately 40 with Graves' ophthalmopathy and 57 with stable Graves' hyperthyroidism. Prospective prediction of ophthalmopathy was tested in an independent validation cohort consisting of fewer than 20 hyperthyroidism patients and more than 15 patients who later progressed to ophthalmopathy. The roughly 91 discovery patients were randomly divided into training and test sets at a 7:3 ratio. The study also compared thyroid tissue and blood T-cell repertoires from more than five Graves' hyperthyroidism patients. Once sampling was done, hyperthyroidism patients were given methimazole at a starting dose of 30 mg daily, whereas ophthalmopathy patients were given high-dose intravenous methylprednisolone. The paper reports TCR Vbeta CDR3 sequencing of more than 120 peripheral blood samples: approximately 43 ophthalmopathy, roughly 74 hyperthyroidism and approximately 17 progressor patients. What the authors observed across the whole study: No statistical method was used to set the sample size in advance, and investigators knew the group allocation. In validation, the model predicted progression to ophthalmopathy a median of about 6.5 months before onset, with about 71% sensitivity and around 76% specificity. A model built on a 13 V-J signature distinguished ophthalmopathy from stable hyperthyroidism, reaching around 90% sensitivity and about 81% specificity in cross-validation and 80%/75% in testing. Most expanded thyroid clonotypes (frequency above 0.001) were also found in blood, which suggests that blood repertoires may mirror thyroid immune responses.

The TCR beta CDR3 regions were amplified from RNA transcripts. The TCR CDR3 was subjected to a first round of RT-PCR using the HTBI primer set and the Qiagen OneStep RT-PCR kit. The libraries were constructed in a second round of multiplex PCR and then size-selected and purified. Libraries were sequenced paired-end with 100 bp reads on an Illumina HiSeq2000. For the original study's pipeline: SOAPnuke was used to process the raw data, with reads discarded if the reads contained adapters or uncalled bases, had a mean Phred below 15, or lacked an exact constant-primer or identifier match. High-quality paired reads were merged using COPE v1.2.5, and each unique nucleotide sequence was defined as a clonotype. Clonotypes were aligned to IMGT TRBV, TRBD and TRBJ reference segments using MiTCR v1.1. The analysis was restricted to V-J combinations with a frequency above 0.0001, which together covered roughly 99% of the repertoires. The TCS score was defined as the ratio of F50 (clonal expansion) to E x V (chaos), calculated using BLOSUM62-based TCRdist between CDR3 peptides within each V-J. Welch's t-statistics and random forest reduced some 510 V-J features to 13, which were used in a naive Bayes classifier (R e1071). TCRdb redid the processing of the public reads, applying fastp at Q25 and MiXCR, and retained in-frame beta chains. Each CDR3 protein gets just one entry, which takes the most common genes and DNA from the rows behind it. TCRdb assigned the V and J calls; the authors' analysis was not used. A total of around 390,000 distinct CDR3 sequences appear in this sample, roughly 14% of them only once. The ten largest clones represent about 20% of the sample.

Moderately to severely active disease, a Clinical Activity Score of at least 3, a NOSPECS grade of at least 4, and a duration under 3 months were present in ophthalmopathy patients. The study excluded patients with uncontrolled infections, other autoimmune diseases, pregnancy or lactation. Clinical symptoms, serum thyroxine and TRAb, thyroid ultrasound, and orbital computed tomography formed the basis for the diagnoses. PBMCs were separated from around 9.1 ml of fresh peripheral blood using Ficoll-Paque density gradient centrifugation. Total RNA was extracted using Trizol reagent, and RNA quality was assessed on an Agilent 2100 Bioanalyzer. This clonotype was seen a few times. Its antigen is currently not known. Qualities for individual bases were not recorded, and no much larger clone is one base off. Its CDR3 holds 17 amino acids, cysteine through phenylalanine. Of all the DNA, just the CDR3 is kept, 51 bases in frame from base 1. V drops 5 bases and J drops 0 bases, leaving 16 bases in between. The germline V gene (reference sequence) gives CDR1 as SEHNR and CDR2 as FQNEAQ.

The source is a woman aged 30 to 39 with Graves' ophthalmopathy. Source material: blood. The chain employs TRBV7-9 and TRBJ2-2; the D gene identity is not certain. The CDR3 protein: CASSPPIIYSNTGELFF. The bases are TGTGCCAGCAGCCCACCCATTATCTACTCGAACACCGGGGAGCTGTTTTTT.